The 8 T cell receptor beta chains in this list originate from one sample, sequenced in a study of blood T cells in healthy people across ages. Combining a sample-barcoded 5' primer with a J-beta primer mix, a second PCR ran for roughly 7 to 12 cycles. TCRdb analysed the 5' RACE reads with MiXCR anew, one entry per CDR3 protein. The table lists about 930,000 distinct CDR3 sequences, just under 30% of them singletons, with roughly 10% in the top ten. The sample was also linked to a second study, of T cells of mothers and their children.

Sequencing input: blood. The source is a woman between 35 and 50 years old in good health.

The chain uses TRBV18 and TRBJ1-5; TRBD1 matches at 10 bases. Losses at the gene ends were 6 bases for V and 2 bases for J; bases not matched to a gene: 10. The CDR3 contains 17 residues. CDR1 and CDR2 (germline): KGHSH, LQKENI. The CDR3 spells CASSLDRGRQGNQPQHF. In DNA, the CDR3 is TGTGCCAGCTCCCTCGACAGGGGGCGACAGGGCAATCAGCCCCAGCATTTT.

In its sample, this clonotype was seen many times. The chain carries TRBV19 and TRBJ2-3, with 12 bases identical to TRBD2. Unmatched junction bases numbered 6, after V lost 4 bases and J lost 4 bases. In germline, CDR1 is LNHDA, CDR2 SQIVND (reference sequence). The CDR3 covers 16 residues. The CDR3 DNA follows: TGTGCCAGTAGTACTGGACTAGCGGGGCTCGCAGATACGCAGTATTTT. Protein: CASSTGLAGLADTQYF.

The rearrangement uses TRBV7-2 and TRBJ2-7, with 7 bases aligning to TRBD1. With V trimmed by 2 bases and J by 0 bases, 4 bases remained unmatched. The CDR3 runs to 15 residues. Germline V gene lookup returns CDR1 SGHTA and CDR2 FQGNSA. The CDR3 region is CASSLPWDSSYEQYF. CDR3 nucleotides: TGTGCCAGCAGCTTACCCTGGGACAGCTCCTACGAGCAGTACTTC.

There are many counts of this clonotype. The J gene is TRBJ2-5, the V gene TRBV5-1; D call uncertain. Trimming left V 1 base short and J 4 bases short, with 11 bases between. CDR1 is SGHRS and CDR2 is YFSETQ in the germline V gene. The CDR3 sequence is 14 residues long. This chain's CDR3 is CASSLRADGETQYF. The CDR3 coding sequence is TGCGCCAGCAGCTTGAGGGCAGACGGAGAGACCCAGTACTTC.

The V and J genes are TRBV5-6 and TRBJ2-2; no clear D gene. The CDR3 contains 16 residues. The V end lost 0 bases, the J end lost 2 bases, and 11 bases lay between the germline ends. Germline CDR1 is SGHDT and CDR2 is YYEEEE. In DNA, the CDR3 is TGTGCCAGCAGCTTGGGAGAATTTCCCAACACCGGGGAGCTGTTTTTT. It codes for CASSLGEFPNTGELFF.

This clonotype has at least ten counts. The chain couples TRBV10-3 to TRBJ2-5, with 7 bases fitting TRBD1. Per germline, CDR1 ENHRY and CDR2 SYGVKD. V was pared by 4 bases and J by 4 bases, with 9 bases of the junction left unmatched. The CDR3 is made up of 15 amino acids. CDR3 protein: CAISVRGGSRETQYF. CDR3 DNA: TGTGCCATCAGTGTACGAGGGGGCTCGCGAGAGACCCAGTACTTC.

The chain links TRBV6-2 or TRBV6-3 to TRBJ1-2; D possibly corresponds to TRBD1 (5 bases). The CDR3 contains 13 residues. Trimming took off 7 bases at V and 2 bases at J, with 11 bases between the two ends. Germline lookup yields CDR1 MNHEY and CDR2 SVGEGT. The CDR3 DNA is TGTGCCAGCAATCGGGACGGAAACTATGGCTACACCTTC. It yields the protein CASNRDGNYGYTF.

The chain combines TRBV28 with TRBJ2-7; 9 nucleotides agree with TRBD1. Germline V gene sequence: CDR1 MDHEN, CDR2 SYDVKM. The CDR3 loop spans 17 amino acids. V lost 5 bases, J lost 5 bases, and 16 bases stayed unmatched. CDR3 coding DNA: TGTGCCAGCAGTCCTGGAATGCTTGGACAGGGGAAGAACGAGCAGTACTTC. As protein: CASSPGMLGQGKNEQYF.